The clone carrying this TCR beta chain has a handful of counts. Regarding time point: pre-treatment sample, taken before nivolumab and TIL therapy. Tumor tissue came from excised metastases, mostly pleural nodules or supraclavicular lymph nodes. Progressing patients received lymphodepletion, expanded TIL infusion and IL-2. The immunoSEQ assay was v3. Repertoires were generated with immunoSEQ multiplex PCR, while TCRdb's copy carries only in-frame clones and drops some. This table has around 45,000 clones, approximately 70% appearing once. Trimming took off 2 bases at V and 0 bases at J, with 2 bases between the two ends. CDR1 is ENHRY, CDR2 SYGVKD, per germline. The CDR3 has 13 amino acids. This entry belongs to a study of TIL therapy for anti-PD-1-resistant metastatic lung cancer. Overall study: Most patients had lung adenocarcinoma. Tumors carried a median around 1.4 non-synonymous mutations per megabase.

This sequence joins TRBV10-3 and TRBJ1-5; D is unclear. The sample was tumor tissue, taken at baseline. The clonotype originates from a person between 25 and 79 years old with non-small cell lung cancer. CDR3: CAISENSNQPQHF. Here the CDR3 DNA reads TGTGCCATCAGTGAGAATAGCAATCAGCCCCAGCATTTT.